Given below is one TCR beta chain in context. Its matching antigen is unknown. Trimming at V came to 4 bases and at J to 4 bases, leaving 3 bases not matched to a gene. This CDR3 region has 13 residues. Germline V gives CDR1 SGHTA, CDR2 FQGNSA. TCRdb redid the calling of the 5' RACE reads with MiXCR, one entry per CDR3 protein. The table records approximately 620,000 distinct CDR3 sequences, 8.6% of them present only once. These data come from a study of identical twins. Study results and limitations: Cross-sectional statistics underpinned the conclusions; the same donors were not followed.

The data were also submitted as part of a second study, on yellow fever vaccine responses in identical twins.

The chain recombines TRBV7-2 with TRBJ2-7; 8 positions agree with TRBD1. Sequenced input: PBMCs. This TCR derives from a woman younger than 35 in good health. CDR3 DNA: TGTGCCAGCAGCTGGACAGGGTTATACGAGCAGTACTTC. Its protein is CASSWTGLYEQYF.